This TCR beta chain was sequenced during a study of blood T cell repertoires in COVID-19. Study-wide context: Acute-phase and convalescent COVID-19 samples originated in the United States, Italy and Spain. T cells, B-cell-depleted T cells, or PBMCs supplied cDNA or gDNA.

This CDR3 region has 15 residues. In germline, CDR1 is SGDLS, CDR2 YYNGEE. V lost 0 bases to trimming and J lost 3 bases, with 13 bases between them. This clone showed up just a few times. As originally analysed: Estimates of nucleated cell counts were drawn from the amplification of reference gene primers. Repertoires were generated with immunoSEQ multiplex PCR, while TCRdb's copy carries only in-frame clones and drops some. The DNA gave D and trimming, while V, J and clone size come from that table. The profile covers about 160,000 clones, with roughly 93% appearing a single time and 2% to 3% taken by the ten largest.

The chain recombines TRBV9 with TRBJ2-7; D might be TRBD1 (5 bases). The sample was peripheral blood. This TCR was sampled from a man younger than 30 with acute or convalescent COVID-19. CDR3: CASSVGGQPLYEQYF. The CDR3 bases are TGTGCCAGCAGCGTAGGTGGACAACCCCTCTACGAGCAGTACTTC.